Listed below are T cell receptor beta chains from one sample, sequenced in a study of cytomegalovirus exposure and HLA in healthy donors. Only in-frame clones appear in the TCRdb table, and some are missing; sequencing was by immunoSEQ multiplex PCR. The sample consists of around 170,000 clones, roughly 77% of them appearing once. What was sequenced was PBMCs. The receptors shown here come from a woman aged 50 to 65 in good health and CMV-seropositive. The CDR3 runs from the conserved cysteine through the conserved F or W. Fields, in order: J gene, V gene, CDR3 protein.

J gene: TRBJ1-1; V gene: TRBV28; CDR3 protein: CASSPDRGYTEAFF
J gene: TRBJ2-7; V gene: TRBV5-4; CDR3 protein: CASSLPQNYEQYF
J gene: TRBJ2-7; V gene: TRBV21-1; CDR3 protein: CASSKWVAGGSYEQYF
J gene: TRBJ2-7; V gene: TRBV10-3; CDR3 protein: CAINGAGSSYEQYF
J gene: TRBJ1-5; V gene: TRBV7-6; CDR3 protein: CASSGGTGGQPQHF
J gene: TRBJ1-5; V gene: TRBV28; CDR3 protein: CASSLLEGNQPQHF
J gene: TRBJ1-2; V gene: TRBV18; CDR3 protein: CASSPDQGAPHTF
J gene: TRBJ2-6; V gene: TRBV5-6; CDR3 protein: CASSQGANVLTF
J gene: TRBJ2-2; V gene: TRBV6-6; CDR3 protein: CASTQRQNTGELFF
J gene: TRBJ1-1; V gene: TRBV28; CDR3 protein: CASSFPFGENTEAFF
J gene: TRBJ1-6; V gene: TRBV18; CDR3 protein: CASSLNLSGLTGRSPLHF
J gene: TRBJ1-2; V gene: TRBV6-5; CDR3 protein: CASSMRAVDYGYTF
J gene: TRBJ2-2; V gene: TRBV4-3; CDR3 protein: CASSQGPSNTGELFF
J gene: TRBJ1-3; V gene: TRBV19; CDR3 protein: CASKRAGNTIYF
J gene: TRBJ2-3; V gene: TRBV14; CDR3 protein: CASSQGDYTQYF
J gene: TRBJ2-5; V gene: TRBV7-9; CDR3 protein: CASSLLGGVRGQETQYF
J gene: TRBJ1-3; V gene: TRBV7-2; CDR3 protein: CASGWIGGSGNTIYF
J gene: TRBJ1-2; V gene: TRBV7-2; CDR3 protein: CASSLAKGAHGTF
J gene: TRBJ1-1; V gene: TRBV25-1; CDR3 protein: CASSELMTTEAFF
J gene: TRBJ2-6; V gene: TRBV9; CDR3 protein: CASSVEIAGAPRSGANVLTF
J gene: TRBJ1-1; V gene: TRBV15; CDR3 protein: CATSTYTEAFF
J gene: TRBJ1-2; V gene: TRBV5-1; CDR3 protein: CASSYGDRSDYGYTF
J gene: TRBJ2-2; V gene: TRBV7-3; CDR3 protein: CASTVANTGELFF
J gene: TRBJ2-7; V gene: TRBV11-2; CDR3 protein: CASSLAGASYEQYF
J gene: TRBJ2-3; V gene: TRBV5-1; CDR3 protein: CASSLGGKVWTDTQYF
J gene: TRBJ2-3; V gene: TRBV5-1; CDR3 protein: CASSFGSGRTDTQYF
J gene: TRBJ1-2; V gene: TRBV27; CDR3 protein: CASSRSRAGYYGYTF
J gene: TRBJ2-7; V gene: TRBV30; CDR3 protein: CASRRDSSYEQYF